The clone carrying this TCR beta chain came up a few times. Its antigen remains unknown. The source of the sample is a study of vaccination and CD4 T cells after COVID-19. Study in general: Stimulation of the cells used overlapping spike peptide pools from SARS-CoV-2 and from the common cold coronaviruses HCoV-NL63, HCoV-OC43 and HCoV-229E.

This sample's treatment: approximately nine-day PBMC culture with coronavirus spike peptide pools or control peptides (ViraFEST assay). Before the COVID-19 pandemic (2011-2018), CD4+ T cells were obtained from the unexposed donor. Scientists ran DNA taken from cultured CD4+ T cells through the Oncomine TCR Beta short-read assay for sequencing. A single record per CDR3 protein comes from TCRdb applying MiXCR to the PCR reads. The data show some 1,100 distinct CDR3 sequences, roughly 16% seen once. Input material: CD4+ T cells from blood, cultured in vitro. This sequence originates from a human donor in good health.

The CDR3 region is CASSLGSTSGTFYEQYF. In nucleotides, the CDR3 is TGTGCCAGCAGCTTAGGGAGTACAAGCGGGACGTTCTACGAGCAGTACTTC. The chain uses TRBV7-2 and TRBJ2-7, with TRBD2 matching 7 bases. The CDR3 has 17 residues. CDR1 SGHTA and CDR2 FQGNSA come from the germline V gene. The V gene end was trimmed by 1 base and the J gene end by 3 bases; junction bases not matched to a gene: 12.